The sequence of this T cell receptor beta chain was determined in a study of T-cell reconstitution after alpha-beta-depleted transplantation in children. Preparation of the TCRbeta library used unique molecular identifiers. MiXCR, run by TCRdb on the PCR reads, gives a single entry per CDR3 protein. There are about 110,000 distinct CDR3 sequences in the sample; 20% to 25% occur only once, and roughly a tenth lies in the top ten. This CDR3 is 15 amino acids long. V was pared by 1 base and J by 4 bases, with 14 bases between. Germline CDR1 and CDR2: DFQATT and SNEGSKA (reference sequence). In its sample, this clonotype was seen many times.

The sequence was collected from a male patient aged 2-9 years who had a stem cell transplant for chronic granulomatous disease, so the T cells may come from the graft donor. V usage is TRBV20-1 and J usage is TRBJ1-5; D unclear. Source: PBMCs, mostly from graft donor cells, taken 180 days after TCRalphabeta/CD19-depleted stem cell transplant. The chain's CDR3 is CSARVAGLRNQPQHF. DNA of the CDR3: TGCAGTGCTAGAGTGGCGGGTTTAAGGAATCAGCCCCAGCATTTT.